This TCR beta chain was found in a study of blood T cell repertoires in COVID-19. About the research overall: From the United States, Italy and Spain came samples of acute and convalescent COVID-19. Nucleic acid was either cDNA or gDNA, and it came from T cells, B-cell-depleted T cells, or PBMCs.

The CDR3 covers 16 residues. The germline CDR1 and CDR2 sequences are SGHTA and FQGNSA. V gave up 4 bases and J gave up 6 bases, with 22 bases separating them. In the authors' methods: The authors estimated nucleated cell counts from reference gene primer amplification. TCRdb keeps only in-frame clones here, not all; method: immunoSEQ multiplex PCR. V, J and clone size derive from that table, while D and trimming were established from the DNA sequence. The sample holds over 120,000 clones, roughly 90% seen once. V is TRBV7-2 and J is TRBJ2-7, with a possible D match to TRBD1 (5 bases). This sequence was found in a man between 65 and 79 years old with acute or convalescent COVID-19. The sample consisted of peripheral blood. CDR3 residues: CASSSHRGREFFEQYF. CDR3 bases: TGTGCCAGCAGCTCTCATCGAGGCAGGGAATTCTTCGAGCAGTACTTC.